These 21 T cell receptor beta chains were sequenced from one sample in a study of T cell responses to AZD1222 COVID-19 vaccine. Sequencing was performed with immunoSEQ multiplex PCR; in TCRdb, only in-frame clones are kept and a portion is missing. Altogether 130,000 or so clones are present, more than 80% being singletons, with the ten largest covering around 0.85%. The specimen was peripheral blood, collected on day 0 of MenACWY control vaccination. The receptors derive from an adult in good health.

CDR3 sequence reads: CASSQRWVPAGGTDTQYF. The CDR3 DNA follows: TGCGCCAGCAGCCAACGTTGGGTCCCAGCGGGGGGCACAGATACGCAGTATTTT. The chain joins TRBV4-3 to TRBJ2-3; 8 nucleotides match TRBD2. The CDR3 length is 18 residues. V was clipped by 2 bases and J by 1 base; unmatched bases: 11. In germline, CDR1 is LGHNA, CDR2 YSLEER.

The rearrangement links TRBV4-1 to TRBJ2-1, with D tentatively TRBD2 (6 bases). Germline CDR1 reads MGHRA; CDR2 reads YSYEKL. The CDR3 sequence is 16 residues long. V gave up 6 bases and J gave up 4 bases, with 19 bases separating them. This chain's CDR3 is CASSVKSRDGYNEQFF. In DNA, the CDR3 is TGCGCCAGCAGTGTCAAATCGCGGGATGGTTACAATGAGCAGTTCTTC.

V gene TRBV13 combines with J gene TRBJ1-1, with D hard to call. Germline V gene lookup returns CDR1 PRHDT and CDR2 FYEKMQ (reference sequence). CDR3 length equals 15 residues. Deletions cut 0 bases from V and 0 bases from J, with 8 bases between. The CDR3 protein is CASSLGGEMNTEAFF. DNA for the CDR3: TGTGCCAGCAGCTTAGGTGGGGAAATGAACACTGAAGCTTTCTTT.

The CDR3: CASSLLGAGANVLTF. CDR3 bases: TGTGCCAGCAGCTTACTTGGGGCCGGGGCCAACGTCCTGACTTTC. The chain carries TRBV13 and TRBJ2-6, with D possibly being TRBD1 (5 bases). V lost 2 bases and J lost 4, with 9 bases in between. Per the germline V gene, CDR1 is PRHDT and CDR2 is FYEKMQ (reference sequence). The length of the CDR3 is 15 residues.

The sample holds one count of this clone. The rearrangement joins TRBV12-3 or TRBV12-4 to TRBJ1-1, with D possibly TRBD1 on 6 matching bases. V was cut by 6 bases and J by 8 bases, with 13 bases left in between. The CDR3 extends over 12 amino acids. The chain's CDR3 is CASRPGGLEAFF. The CDR3 DNA reads as TGTGCCAGCAGACCGGGGGGCCTCGAAGCTTTCTTT.

This clone appeared a single time. This chain connects TRBV7-8 to TRBJ2-1; D may correspond to TRBD1 or TRBD2 (6 bases each). Trimming left V 5 bases short and J 5 bases short, with 10 bases between. The CDR3 covers 13 residues. CDR1 is SGHVS, CDR2 FQNEAQ, per germline. The CDR3 sequence: CASSPRGDNEQFF. For the CDR3, the DNA is TGTGCCAGCAGCCCGAGGGGGGACAATGAGCAGTTCTTC.

V gene TRBV18 combines with J gene TRBJ2-1; the D gene is possibly TRBD2 (5 bases). The CDR3 is 16 amino acids. The V end lost 3 bases, the J end lost 0 bases, and 12 bases lay between the germline ends. The germline CDR1 and CDR2 sequences are KGHSH and LQKENI. The CDR3 bases are TGTGCCAGCTCACCCCGGACGGGGAGCTCCTACAATGAGCAGTTCTTC. It specifies CASSPRTGSSYNEQFF. The variable domain in full, completed from reference TRBV18 and TRBJ2-1, reads NAGVMQNPRHLVRRRGQEARLRCSPMKGHSHVYWYRQLPEEGLKFMVYLQKENIIDESGMPKERFSAEFPKEGPSILRIQQVVRGDSAAYFCASSPRTGSSYNEQFFGPGTRLTVL.

The CDR3 protein is CASSLNTGFYGYTF. Written as DNA, the CDR3 is TGTGCCAGCAGCCTAAACACAGGGTTCTATGGCTACACCTTC. The rearrangement uses TRBV11-2 and TRBJ1-2; tentative D call: TRBD1 (6 bases). This CDR3 spans 14 amino acids. Germline CDR1 reads SGHAT; CDR2 reads FQNNGV. V was clipped by 5 bases and J by 4 bases, with 14 bases between them.

The CDR3, as DNA: TGTGCCAGCAGCTTAGCGCTACAGGGCACTGAAGCTTTCTTT. This sequence encodes CASSLALQGTEAFF. The rearrangement joins TRBV7-9 to TRBJ1-1; possible D gene TRBD1, 6 bases. Germline-derived CDR1 and CDR2 are SEHNR and FQNEAQ (reference sequence). The CDR3 spans 14 residues. V was shortened by 0 bases and J by 4 bases, with 9 bases between the two germline ends.

V and J are TRBV15 and TRBJ2-2; D gene unclear. Germline V lookup: CDR1 LNHNV, CDR2 YYDKDF (reference sequence). Trimming removed 1 base from V and 6 bases from J, with 6 bases in between. This CDR3 spans 13 amino acids. CDR3 region: CATSRVGPGELFF. The CDR3 nucleotides read TGTGCCACCAGCAGAGTGGGTCCCGGGGAGCTGTTTTTT.

The chain uses TRBV5-1 and TRBJ1-2; D perhaps matches TRBD1 (6 bases). Deletions cut 0 bases from V and 5 bases from J, with 14 bases between. The V gene's germline CDR1 is SGHRS and CDR2 YFSETQ. The CDR3 contains 15 residues. CDR3 in amino acids: CASSLEAGVGYGYTF. In nucleotides, the CDR3 is TGCGCCAGCAGCTTGGAAGCAGGGGTGGGATATGGCTACACCTTC.

V and J are TRBV19 and TRBJ2-3, with D perhaps assigned TRBD1 or TRBD2 (5 bases each). The CDR3 consists of 17 residues. The germline V gene has CDR1 LNHDA and CDR2 SQIVND (reference sequence). The ends were cut back, 3 bases at V and 2 bases at J, with 18 bases in the middle. The CDR3 here is CASSIGPTGRNTDTQYF. The CDR3 DNA is TGTGCCAGTAGTATTGGGCCCACGGGGCGGAACACAGATACGCAGTATTTT.

The chain combines TRBV7-9 with TRBJ2-1, with D perhaps assigned TRBD1 or TRBD2 (5 bases each). The CDR3 contains 16 residues. Germline CDR1 is SEHNR and CDR2 is FQNEAQ (reference sequence). V shed 1 base and J shed 8 bases, with 18 bases lying between them. The CDR3 reads CASSLEGPRGIDEQFF. The CDR3 DNA follows: TGTGCCAGCAGCTTAGAGGGACCAAGGGGTATCGATGAGCAGTTCTTC.

This sequence joins TRBV9 and TRBJ1-4; D possibly corresponds to TRBD1 (6 bases). The germline V gene has CDR1 SGDLS and CDR2 YYNGEE. V was shortened by 3 bases and J by 3 bases, with 12 bases between the two germline ends. The CDR3 is made up of 15 amino acids. In nucleotides, the CDR3 is TGTGCCAGCAGCGGACAGGTTGCCGCTAATGAAAAACTGTTTTTT. It yields the protein CASSGQVAANEKLFF. The whole variable domain, filled in from reference TRBV9 and TRBJ1-4, reads DSGVTQTPKHLITATGQRVTLRCSPRSGDLSVYWYQQSLDQGLQFLIQYYNGEERAKGNILERFSAQQFPDLHSELNLSSLELGDSALYFCASSGQVAANEKLFFGSGTQLSVL.

The V gene is TRBV5-5, the J gene TRBJ1-1; D ambiguous. Germline V gives CDR1 SGHKS, CDR2 YYEKEE (reference sequence). V shed 2 bases and J shed 1 base, with 12 bases lying between them. The CDR3 is made up of 15 amino acids. CDR3 bases: TGTGCCAGCAGCTTCCAGCCCTCCGGGAACACTGAAGCTTTCTTT. Translation gives CASSFQPSGNTEAFF.

The V gene is TRBV9, the J gene TRBJ1-3; D gene unclear. The V end was cut by 0 bases, the J end by 3 bases, with 7 bases between. The CDR3 consists of 14 residues. The germline gives CDR1 SGDLS, CDR2 YYNGEE. DNA of the CDR3: TGTGCCAGCAGCGTAGGTAGCGGTGGAAACACCATATATTTT. Amino acid sequence: CASSVGSGGNTIYF. The full variable domain, its missing parts supplied by reference TRBV9 and TRBJ1-3, is DSGVTQTPKHLITATGQRVTLRCSPRSGDLSVYWYQQSLDQGLQFLIQYYNGEERAKGNILERFSAQQFPDLHSELNLSSLELGDSALYFCASSVGSGGNTIYFGEGSWLTVV.

The chain is built from TRBV19 and TRBJ1-4; D not certain. The CDR3 loop spans 15 amino acids. Germline CDR1 and CDR2: LNHDA and SQIVND (reference sequence). V was cut by 3 bases and J by 6 bases, with 14 bases left in between. CDR3 sequence: CASSMLTPQYEKLFF. CDR3 bases: TGTGCCAGTAGTATGCTGACCCCGCAGTATGAAAAACTGTTTTTT.

J is TRBJ1-5 and V is TRBV5-6, with D possibly being TRBD1 (5 bases). Trimming stripped 4 bases from V and 4 bases from J, with 15 bases between. The length of the CDR3 is 15 residues. Germline CDR1 SGHDT, CDR2 YYEEEE. CDR3 nucleotide sequence: TGTGCCAGCAGCCTGAGGCAGGGAGTTAATCAGCCCCAGCATTTT. Translation gives CASSLRQGVNQPQHF.

This chain connects TRBV7-6 to TRBJ1-6, with 8 bases lining up with TRBD1. V lost 0 bases, J lost 5 bases, and 3 bases stayed unmatched. This CDR3 contains 16 residues. Looked up from germline, CDR1 is SGHVS and CDR2 is FNYEAQ. The CDR3 protein is CASSLAPGQDNSPLHF. The DNA for the CDR3 is TGTGCCAGCAGCTTAGCTCCGGGACAGGATAATTCACCCCTCCACTTT.

The rearrangement joins TRBV5-1 to TRBJ1-4; D perhaps matches TRBD1 (5 bases). The germline CDR1 and CDR2 sequences are SGHRS and YFSETQ. CDR3 length equals 15 residues. The V end lost 0 bases, the J end lost 8 bases, and 14 bases lay between the germline ends. CDR3 region: CASSLGSQGREKLFF. CDR3 DNA: TGCGCCAGCAGCTTGGGGTCTCAGGGTAGGGAAAAACTGTTTTTT.

A single count supports this clone. The chain couples TRBV6-1 to TRBJ1-1, with 9 bases fitting TRBD1. The germline V gene has CDR1 MNHNS and CDR2 SASEGT. J was trimmed by 8 bases and V by 1 base; bases with no gene match: 2. The CDR3 runs 13 residues. The CDR3, as DNA: TGTGCCAGCAGTGAAGTCGGACAGGGGGAAGCTTTCTTT. This sequence encodes CASSEVGQGEAFF.